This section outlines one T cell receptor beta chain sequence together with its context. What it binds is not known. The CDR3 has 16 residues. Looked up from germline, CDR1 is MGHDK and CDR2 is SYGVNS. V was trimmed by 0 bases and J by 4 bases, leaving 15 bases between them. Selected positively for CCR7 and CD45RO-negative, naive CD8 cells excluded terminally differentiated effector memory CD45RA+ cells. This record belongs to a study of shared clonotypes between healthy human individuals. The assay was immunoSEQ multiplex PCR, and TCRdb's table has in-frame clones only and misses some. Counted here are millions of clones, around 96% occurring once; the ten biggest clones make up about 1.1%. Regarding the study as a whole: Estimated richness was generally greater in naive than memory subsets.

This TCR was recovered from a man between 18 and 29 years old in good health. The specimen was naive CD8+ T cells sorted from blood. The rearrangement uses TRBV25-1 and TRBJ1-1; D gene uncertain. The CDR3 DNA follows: TGTGCCAGCAGTGAATATCGTAGCTCCCTGGGCACTGAAGCTTTCTTT. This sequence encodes CASSEYRSSLGTEAFF.